A single T cell receptor beta chain is shown here with its context. Its matching antigen is unknown. This sample is part of a study of type 1 regulatory T cells. Study overall: An in vitro protocol generated T-allo10, a Tr1-enriched, alloantigen-specific CD4 T cell product.

The graft donor-derived T-allo10 cells reportedly recognize host alloantigens, are anergic, and suppress alloantigen-specifically. TCRdb re-derived calls from the reads in MiXCR, one entry per CDR3 protein. The sample records about 68,000 distinct CDR3 sequences, roughly three fifths being singletons. The V gene lost 2 bases and the J gene lost 0 bases, with 8 bases spanning the gap. CDR1 and CDR2 from the germline V gene are MGHRA and YSYEKL. The length of the CDR3 is 15 residues. The sample consisted of cultured T cells, either the whole culture or a sorted T cell fraction (not recorded which). Subset meaning: Tr1-enriched cell product generated in vitro against host alloantigens. The chain employs TRBV4-1 and TRBJ1-3, with D unresolved. This sequence originates from a human donor in good health. The CDR3 region is CASSQQQNSGNTIYF. The CDR3 DNA reads TGCGCCAGCAGCCAACAACAAAACTCTGGAAACACCATATATTTT.